This T cell receptor (beta chain) stems from a study of blood T cells in healthy people across ages. With a J-beta primer mix and a sample-barcoded 5' primer, a second PCR ran about 7 to 11 cycles. The authors tagged each cDNA molecule using a template-switch adaptor with 12 random nucleotides. CDR3-containing paired-end reads numbering at least 2.5 million came from each sample. MiXCR, applied by TCRdb to the 5' RACE reads, yields one record per CDR3 protein. The sample records approximately 780,000 distinct CDR3 sequences, around 25% being singletons. CDR1 and CDR2 from the germline V gene are MNHEY and SVGAGI. This CDR3 is built from 16 residues. Losses at the gene ends were 5 bases for V and 7 bases for J; bases not matched to a gene: 10. This same sample was also part of a study on T cells of mothers and their children. That source notes: The study recruited three healthy Caucasian mothers and their six children as donors.

The gene calls are TRBV6-5 and TRBJ2-2; 10 nucleotides align to TRBD2. This sequence originates from a boy between 5 and 17 years old in good health. The sequencing input was blood. In DNA form, the CDR3 reads TGTGCCAGCAGTCCAATGGGGACTAGCGTTGTCGGGGAGCTGTTTTTT. It yields the protein CASSPMGTSVVGELFF.